The sequence of this T cell receptor (beta chain) was determined in a study of T cells in Graves' hyperthyroidism and ophthalmopathy. Overall study: Peripheral blood was collected at initial diagnosis, before any treatment. Overall study findings and caveats: Stable hyperthyroidism was separated from ophthalmopathy by a model based on 13 V-J features.

The cohort's ophthalmopathy patients, a group with duration under 3 months, had a Clinical Activity Score of at least 3 and a NOSPECS grade of at least 4. CDR3 length: 14 amino acids. Between the trimmed V and J ends, which lost 3 bases and 7 bases, there was a span of 15 bases. It was RNA transcripts that yielded the amplified TCR beta CDR3 regions. Primed by the HTBI set, a first-round RT-PCR was run on the TCR CDR3. From the multiplex PCR reads, TCRdb called clonotypes with MiXCR, one entry per CDR3 protein. The table includes about 610,000 distinct CDR3 sequences, roughly 16% detected once. This clonotype was seen many times. What it recognizes is unknown.

The clonotype was recovered from a woman in her thirties or forties with Graves' ophthalmopathy. This chain links TRBV12-3 or TRBV12-4 with TRBJ1-2; perhaps TRBD1 as D (6 bases). The specimen was blood. The CDR3 loop is CASSFGGGPGGYTF. DNA for the CDR3: TGTGCCAGCAGTTTCGGGGGGGGGCCGGGTGGCTACACCTTC.